Each of the 32 T cell receptor beta chains below was sequenced from the same sample in a study of monozygotic twins with inflammatory bowel disease. TCRdb reprocessed the 5' RACE reads and keeps a single row for each CDR3 protein, giving no DNA. The repertoire table contains around 410,000 distinct CDR3 sequences. The sample taken for sequencing was blood. These receptors all come from a human donor with ulcerative colitis or Crohn's disease, or a healthy co-twin of an affected twin (not recorded which).

The chain couples TRBV7-2 to TRBJ2-7; TCRdb's assignment of TRBD2 cannot be checked, as there is no DNA. The CDR3 sequence is 15 residues long. CDR1 is SGHTA, CDR2 FQGNSA, per germline. CDR3 sequence: CASSLELARTYEQYF.

The J gene is TRBJ1-4, the V gene TRBV7-2. This CDR3 is 15 amino acids long. Germline loops: CDR1 SGHTA, CDR2 FQGNSA. This CDR3 reads CASSRYSATNEKLFF.

The chain joins TRBV2 to TRBJ2-5. This CDR3 comprises 12 residues. CDR1 and CDR2 (germline): SNHLY, FYNNEI. The CDR3 loop is CASRDRQETQYF.

This rearrangement joins TRBV28 to TRBJ2-1; TCRdb's D call, TRBD2, is unchecked because there is no DNA. The CDR3 is made up of 14 amino acids. Germline CDR1 and CDR2: MDHEN and SYDVKM. CDR3 in amino acids: CATSWTSGYNEQFF.

V is TRBV4-3 and J is TRBJ1-4; TCRdb selects TRBD1, and the lack of DNA leaves this call unchecked. This CDR3 is built from 15 residues. Germline V CDR1 and CDR2: LGHNA, YSLEER. The CDR3 sequence: CASSFSLSSNEKLFF.

The chain carries TRBV6-2 or TRBV6-3 and TRBJ2-7; the TRBD2 assignment by TCRdb is unverifiable without DNA. Germline V gene sequence: CDR1 MNHEY, CDR2 SVGEGT. This CDR3 is built from 16 residues. CDR3: CASSYEGLLAGSLQYF.

The CDR3 reads CSVPGGANVLTF. The chain is built from TRBV20-1 and TRBJ2-6; TCRdb reports TRBD1, a call that lacks DNA to check it against. Germline V gene lookup returns CDR1 DFQATT and CDR2 SNEGSKA (reference sequence). The CDR3 spans 12 residues.

The rearrangement uses TRBV4-3 and TRBJ1-2; the D call from TCRdb, TRBD1, cannot be confirmed without DNA. Looked up from germline, CDR1 is LGHNA and CDR2 is YSLEER. There are 14 residues in the CDR3. The CDR3 sequence: CASSQATPIGGYTF.

This chain joins TRBV12-3 or TRBV12-4 and TRBJ1-2; TCRdb returns TRBD1, unconfirmable since there is no DNA. The CDR3 has 14 residues. This chain's CDR3 is CASTTDRGLYGYTF.

The V gene is TRBV27, the J gene TRBJ2-7; TCRdb names TRBD1, which stays unverified in the absence of DNA. The CDR3 contains 16 residues. Germline V gene data show CDR1 as MNHEY and CDR2 as SMNVEV (reference sequence). This CDR3 is CATPEKRDRGCDEQYF.

The genes are TRBV20-1 and TRBJ2-3; checking the TCRdb D call of TRBD1 is not possible without DNA. CDR3 length equals 14 residues. From germline, CDR1 is DFQATT and CDR2 SNEGSKA (reference sequence). The CDR3 is CSARGRGGTDTQYF.

The chain employs TRBV5-5 and TRBJ1-3. Germline-derived CDR1 and CDR2 are SGHKS and YYEKEE (reference sequence). This CDR3 region has 17 residues. CDR3 in amino acids: CASSLILQDLSGNTIYF. The complete variable domain, with remaining parts taken from reference TRBV5-5 and TRBJ1-3, reads DAGVTQSPTHLIKTRGQQVTLRCSPISGHKSVSWYQQVLGQGPQFIFQYYEKEERGRGNFPDRFSARQFPNYSSELNVNALLLGDSALYLCASSLILQDLSGNTIYFGEGSWLTVV.

The chain combines TRBV5-5 with TRBJ2-5. Germline CDR1 and CDR2: SGHKS and YYEKEE (reference sequence). This CDR3 has 14 amino acids. CDR3 in amino acids: CASSLDGVQETQYF.

The chain joins TRBV20-1 to TRBJ2-5. Germline V gene data show CDR1 as DFQATT and CDR2 as SNEGSKA (reference sequence). The length of the CDR3 is 15 residues. The CDR3 spells CSASPSNQFQETQYF.

This sequence joins TRBV20-1 and TRBJ2-2; the D gene TCRdb calls, TRBD2, cannot be checked with no DNA. The CDR3 consists of 15 residues. Germline CDR1 is DFQATT and CDR2 is SNEGSKA (reference sequence). Here the CDR3 reads CSAQTSGPNTGELFF.

The chain carries TRBV15 and TRBJ2-7; TCRdb's D call of TRBD1 is untestable without DNA. Per the germline V gene, CDR1 is LNHNV and CDR2 is YYDKDF (reference sequence). The CDR3 consists of 13 residues. Here the CDR3 reads CATSRGGGSEQYF.

The chain recombines TRBV29-1 with TRBJ2-1; TCRdb's D call, TRBD1, is unchecked because there is no DNA. The CDR3 contains 15 residues. Germline V gene lookup returns CDR1 SQVTM and CDR2 ANQGSEA. CDR3 residues: CSVESRPGVNNEQFF.

The rearrangement links TRBV7-9 to TRBJ1-2. The CDR3 runs 13 residues. The V gene's germline CDR1 is SEHNR and CDR2 FQNEAQ (reference sequence). The CDR3 sequence: CASRGGPGHGYTF.

The chain uses TRBV7-2 and TRBJ2-7; TCRdb's D gene call, TRBD1, goes unchecked for lack of DNA. The germline V gene has CDR1 SGHTA and CDR2 FQGNSA. This CDR3 region has 15 residues. CDR3 loop: CASSPRTGIPYEQYF. Using reference TRBV7-2 and TRBJ2-7 for the parts outside the CDR3, the full variable domain is GAGVSQSPSNKVTEKGKDVELRCDPISGHTALYWYRQSLGQGLEFLIYFQGNSAPDKSGLPSDRFSAERTGGSVSTLTIQRTQQEDSAVYLCASSPRTGIPYEQYFGPGTRLTVT.

CDR3: CAISDSGSIAKNIQYF. V is TRBV10-3 and J is TRBJ2-4; TCRdb's D call, TRBD2, is unchecked because there is no DNA. This CDR3 contains 16 residues. From germline, CDR1 is ENHRY and CDR2 SYGVKD.

This chain uses TRBV9 with TRBJ2-5; the D gene TCRdb calls, TRBD1, cannot be checked with no DNA. This CDR3 has 15 residues. Germline V gene sequence: CDR1 SGDLS, CDR2 YYNGEE. The CDR3: CASSVSSRGTETQYF. Full variable domain (missing parts from reference TRBV9 and TRBJ2-5): DSGVTQTPKHLITATGQRVTLRCSPRSGDLSVYWYQQSLDQGLQFLIQYYNGEERAKGNILERFSAQQFPDLHSELNLSSLELGDSALYFCASSVSSRGTETQYFGPGTRLLVL.

The J gene is TRBJ1-1, the V gene TRBV12-3 or TRBV12-4; TCRdb's D call of TRBD1 is untestable without DNA. CDR3 size: 14 residues. The CDR3 spells CASSIPGGVTEAFF.

V and J are TRBV6-5 and TRBJ2-7; TCRdb picks TRBD2, but there is no DNA to check that call. Germline CDR1 MNHEY, CDR2 SVGAGI. The length of the CDR3 is 14 residues. CDR3 residues: CASSYSPSSYEQYF.

The chain employs TRBV30 and TRBJ2-1; as DNA is missing, the TRBD1 call by TCRdb cannot be tested. This CDR3 is 13 amino acids long. Germline CDR1 GTSNPN, CDR2 SVGIG (reference sequence). The CDR3: CAWRGRGYNEQFF.

V usage is TRBV6-5 and J usage is TRBJ2-1. Germline CDR1 and CDR2: MNHEY and SVGAGI. The CDR3 runs to 13 residues. CDR3 protein: CASRFVGSNEQFF.

This chain links TRBV5-1 with TRBJ2-1. The CDR3 runs to 16 residues. CDR1 is SGHRS and CDR2 is YFSETQ in the germline V gene. The chain's CDR3 is CASSLERGAPSNEQFF.

The chain combines TRBV27 with TRBJ2-3; TCRdb's D gene call, TRBD2, goes unchecked for lack of DNA. This CDR3 spans 14 amino acids. The germline V gene encodes CDR1 MNHEY and CDR2 SMNVEV (reference sequence). This chain's CDR3 is CASSLYSGTDTQYF.

The J gene is TRBJ1-1, the V gene TRBV18. This CDR3 is 13 amino acids long. Germline V CDR1 and CDR2: KGHSH, LQKENI. The CDR3 loop reads CASSPLTATEAFF.

The rearrangement links TRBV25-1 to TRBJ2-7. Germline V gives CDR1 MGHDK, CDR2 SYGVNS. The CDR3 consists of 16 residues. CDR3 sequence: CASSESRSTPPYEQYF.

The chain links TRBV11-1 to TRBJ2-5; TCRdb proposes TRBD2, but this gene call is untestable without DNA. The germline gives CDR1 SGHAT, CDR2 FQDESV (reference sequence). The CDR3 sequence is 18 residues long. The CDR3 protein is CASSLGPKRRGDPVTQYF.

The chain uses TRBV5-1 and TRBJ1-1; absent DNA, TCRdb's TRBD1 call cannot be checked. The CDR3 is 15 residues long. Germline V CDR1 and CDR2: SGHRS, YFSETQ. CDR3: CASSFRTGLNTEAFF.

The rearrangement links TRBV12-3 or TRBV12-4 to TRBJ2-5; the TCRdb D gene call, TRBD2, has no DNA to confirm it. The CDR3 runs 15 residues. CDR3 amino acids: CASSPIAGVKETQYF.